Listed below are T cell receptor beta chains from one sample, sequenced in a study of neurological immune-mediated disorders. TCRdb reanalysed the 5' RACE reads using MiXCR and keeps one entry per CDR3 protein. The repertoire holds approximately 60,000 distinct CDR3 sequences, with roughly 4% as singletons. Source material: PBMCs. The origin of the receptors is a man aged 50 to 60 with multiple sclerosis. CDR3s include the opening cysteine and the closing phenylalanine or tryptophan. A D gene is named only where the DNA matches it firmly. Only some rows state a clone size, as once, few, many or a class for expanded clones.

clone size	D gene	J gene	V gene	CDR3 DNA	CDR3 protein
many	.	TRBJ1-2	TRBV5-1	TGCGCCAGCAGCTTGGAGGCAGGCCCTGACCTCTATGGCTACACCTTC	CASSLEAGPDLYGYTF
many	.	TRBJ2-5	TRBV11-2	TGTGCCAGCAGCTTGGTGGCGGGACGGTACCAAGAGACCCAGTACTTC	CASSLVAGRYQETQYF
many	.	TRBJ2-1	TRBV7-3	TGTGCCAGCAGCTCGGCCGGGTACAATGAGCAGTTCTTC	CASSSAGYNEQFF
many	.	TRBJ2-2	TRBV5-6	TGTGCCAGCAGCCCCTCCGGCACCGGGGAGCTGTTTTTT	CASSPSGTGELFF
few	.	TRBJ2-3	TRBV4-1	TGCGCCAGCAGCCCCAGGGGAAGCACAGATACGCAGTATTTT	CASSPRGSTDTQYF
few	TRBD1	TRBJ1-1	TRBV6-5	TGTGCCAGCAGTTACTCGAGAGGGACAGGGGGCATCACTGAAGCTTTCTTT	CASSYSRGTGGITEAFF
many	.	TRBJ2-1	TRBV5-1	TGCGCCAGCAGCTTACACTGGAGGGGGCACAATGAGCAGTTCTTC	CASSLHWRGHNEQFF
many	.	TRBJ2-1	TRBV7-2	TGTGCCAGCACCACGTGGGGGTTTGGGAATGAGCAGTTCTTC	CASTTWGFGNEQFF
many	TRBD1	TRBJ1-1	TRBV20-1	TGCAGTGCTAGACCCGGGACAGGGCTTCTTCGACTACAGTTT	CSARPGTGLLRLQF
many	.	TRBJ1-6	TRBV3-1	TGTGCCAGCAGCCAGGGTCCTGGGACTTCACCCCTCAACTTT	CASSQGPGTSPLNF
many	.	TRBJ2-4	TRBV6-6	TGTGCCAGCTTAGGACATAGCCAAAACATTCAGTACTTC	CASLGHSQNIQYF
many	.	TRBJ1-1	TRBV5-1	TGCGCCAGCAGCGACAGACAAAAAAGCGAAGCTTTCTTT	CASSDRQKSEAFF
many	.	TRBJ2-1	TRBV19	TGTGCCAGTAGTATAGTCGTCGGGCAGGAGCAGTTCTTC	CASSIVVGQEQFF
many	TRBD2	TRBJ2-5	TRBV7-2	TGTGCCAGCAGCTTTTCTAGCGGGGGGCTGGAGACCCAGTACTTC	CASSFSSGGLETQYF
.	.	TRBJ2-4	TRBV18	TGTGCCAGCTCACCACCTTCTCTAGCCAAAAACATTCAGTACTTC	CASSPPSLAKNIQYF
many	.	TRBJ2-2	TRBV7-3	TGTGCCAGCAGCTTAAATTCGGTTAGGACCGGGGAGCTGTTTTTT	CASSLNSVRTGELFF
.	TRBD1	TRBJ1-1	TRBV10-3	TGTGCCATCAGTGGGGGGCAGGGGGCTAGGACTGAAGCTTTCTTT	CAISGGQGARTEAFF
many	.	TRBJ2-5	TRBV5-1	TGCGCCAGCAGCTTGGCTCGGATGGAGACCCAGTACTTC	CASSLARMETQYF
many	.	TRBJ1-2	TRBV5-5	TGTGCCAGCAGCTTACAGGGAGATGGTGGCTACACCTTC	CASSLQGDGGYTF
many	TRBD1	TRBJ2-7	TRBV12-3/TRBV12-4	TGTGCCAGCAGGGACAGGGGCTCCTACGAGCAGTACTTC	CASRDRGSYEQYF
many	.	TRBJ2-1	TRBV20-1	TGCAGTGCTACAACCAGCTCCTACAATGAGCAGTTCTTC	CSATTSSYNEQFF
many	.	TRBJ1-2	TRBV7-9	TGTGCCAGCAGCCCAGATTTCGGCTATGGCTACACCTTC	CASSPDFGYGYTF
many	TRBD1	TRBJ1-6	TRBV12-3/TRBV12-4	TGTGCCAGCAGTTTGGACAGGGGGAATAATTCACCCCTCAACTTT	CASSLDRGNNSPLNF
many	.	TRBJ1-1	TRBV20-1	TGCAGTGCTAGTCGGGGGTATAGGGGTGAAGCTTTCTTT	CSASRGYRGEAFF
many	.	TRBJ1-1	TRBV7-3	TGTGCCAGCAGCTTATCGAGTGGGGCTGAAGCTTTCTTT	CASSLSSGAEAFF
few	.	TRBJ1-3	TRBV20-1	TGCAGTGCTAGGCGTCAGGGGGGAAACACCATATATTTT	CSARRQGGNTIYF
many	TRBD2	TRBJ2-2	TRBV29-1	TGCAGCGTCCGACTAGCGGGGGCTTACACCGGGGAGCTGTTTTTT	CSVRLAGAYTGELFF
many	.	TRBJ1-5	TRBV2	TGTGCCAGCAGTGAAGCGCCGGAGGGGCAGCCCCAGAATTTT	CASSEAPEGQPQNF
few	.	TRBJ2-7	TRBV5-1	TGCGCCAGCAGCTTGGTTTCGGGGTACGAGCAGTACTTC	CASSLVSGYEQYF
many	TRBD1	TRBJ1-5	TRBV6-2/TRBV6-3	TGTGCCAGCAGTCCCGAGGGACAGGGGTTGAGGCATCAGCCCCAGCATTTT	CASSPEGQGLRHQPQHF
many	TRBD2	TRBJ2-5	TRBV6-5	TGTGCCAGCACCAAGGGGAGCGGGGTCTTCCAAGAGACCCAGTACTTC	CASTKGSGVFQETQYF
many	.	TRBJ2-2	TRBV4-3	TGCGCCAGCAGTCAAGGCGCGTTCGGGGAGCTGTTTTTT	CASSQGAFGELFF
many	.	TRBJ1-6	TRBV5-1	TGCGCCAGCAGGCTTGGGCAGGGTGGTTCACCCCTCCACTTT	CASRLGQGGSPLHF
many	TRBD1	TRBJ2-1	TRBV4-1	TGCGCCAGCAGCCAAGGACAGGGGATCTCCTACAATGAGCAGTTCTTC	CASSQGQGISYNEQFF
many	.	TRBJ2-7	TRBV3-1	TGTGCCAGCAGCCAAATCTCCTACGAGCAGTACTTC	CASSQISYEQYF
many	TRBD1	TRBJ2-3	TRBV24-1	TGTGCCACTGAACCGGGACAGGGGCCGCAGGATACGCAGTATTTT	CATEPGQGPQDTQYF
many	TRBD1	TRBJ2-1	TRBV6-5	TGTGCCAGCAGTTACGACAGGGGGGGATACAATGAGCAGTTCTTC	CASSYDRGGYNEQFF
many	.	TRBJ2-3	TRBV3-1	TGTGCCAGCAGCCAGCCCCTGACCGGGGGATACACAGATACGCAGTATTTT	CASSQPLTGGYTDTQYF
many	.	TRBJ2-7	TRBV5-1	TGCGCCAGCAGCGTGGGGGGAGCCTACGAGCAGTACTTC	CASSVGGAYEQYF
many	TRBD2	TRBJ2-3	TRBV12-3/TRBV12-4	TGTGCCAGCAGGGAAGGACTAGCGGGGGGCCCAGATACGCAGTATTTT	CASREGLAGGPDTQYF
many	.	TRBJ1-4	TRBV3-1	TGTGCCAGCAGCCGCTTAGATGAAAAACTGTTTTTT	CASSRLDEKLFF
many	TRBD1	TRBJ2-4	TRBV5-1	TGCGCCAGCAGCCAACTGACAGGGGACGGCAAAAACATTCAGTACTTC	CASSQLTGDGKNIQYF
many	.	TRBJ2-5	TRBV2	TGTGCCAGCAGTGAAAGCCAGAAACAAGAGACCCAGTACTTC	CASSESQKQETQYF
many	.	TRBJ2-1	TRBV5-1	TGCGCCAGCAGCCCCCTCGTCGAGCCCGGAAAGTTCTTC	CASSPLVEPGKFF